This TCR beta chain derives from a study of breast tumors, draining lymph nodes, adjacent tissues. This CDR3 is built from 15 residues. V was pared by 4 bases and J by 7 bases, with 7 bases of the junction left unmatched. Germline V CDR1 and CDR2: SGHKS, YYEKEE (reference sequence). TCRdb itself ran the multiplex PCR reads through MiXCR, one entry per CDR3 protein. Here the sample spans 120,000 or so distinct CDR3 sequences, 15% to 20% being singletons. The lymph nodes were axillary draining lymph nodes from breast cancer patients. In its sample, this clonotype was seen many times. Source material: axillary lymph node tissue. This clonotype originated in a female donor with breast cancer. Some clones in this sample may be carry-over from other donors' samples. The chain employs TRBV5-5 and TRBJ2-1, with 11 bases aligning to TRBD2. The CDR3 here is CASSLSGGVSNEQFF. CDR3 DNA sequence: TGTGCCAGCAGCCTTAGCGGGGGGGTCTCAAATGAGCAGTTCTTC.